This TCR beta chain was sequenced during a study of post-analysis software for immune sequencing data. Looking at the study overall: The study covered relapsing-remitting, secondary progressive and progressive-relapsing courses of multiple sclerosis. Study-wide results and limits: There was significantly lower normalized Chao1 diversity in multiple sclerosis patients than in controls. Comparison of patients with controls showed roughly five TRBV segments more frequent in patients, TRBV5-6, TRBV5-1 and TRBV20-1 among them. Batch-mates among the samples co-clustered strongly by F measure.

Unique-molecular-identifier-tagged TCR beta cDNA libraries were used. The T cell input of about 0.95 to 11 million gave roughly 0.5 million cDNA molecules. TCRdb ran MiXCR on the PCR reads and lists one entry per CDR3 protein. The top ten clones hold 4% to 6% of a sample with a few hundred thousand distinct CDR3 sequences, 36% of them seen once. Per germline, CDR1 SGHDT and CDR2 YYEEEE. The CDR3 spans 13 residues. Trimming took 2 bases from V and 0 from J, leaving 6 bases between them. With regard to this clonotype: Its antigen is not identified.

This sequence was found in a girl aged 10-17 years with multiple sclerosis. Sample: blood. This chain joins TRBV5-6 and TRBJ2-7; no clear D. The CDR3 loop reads CASSFAFSYEQYF. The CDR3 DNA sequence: TGTGCCAGCAGCTTCGCCTTCTCCTACGAGCAGTACTTC.